This T cell receptor beta chain was profiled in a study of OX40 agonist ivuxolimab in advanced cancers. Background on the study: Every patient in dose escalation had hepatocellular carcinoma, melanoma, renal cell or head and neck cancer.

Peripheral blood came from all dose cohorts at three timepoints. This table comes from immunoSEQ multiplex PCR, and its TCRdb copy is limited to in-frame clones, with some not included. This table holds 60,000 to 75,000 clones, 80% to 85% found once. This clone was seen a few times. Between the trimmed V and J ends, which lost 4 bases and 6 bases, there was a span of 10 bases. Germline CDR1 is SGHDN and CDR2 is FVKESK. The CDR3 loop spans 13 amino acids. The chain couples TRBV14 to TRBJ2-1; D remains unclear. The source of this sequence is an adult with an advanced solid tumor such as melanoma, head and neck, liver or kidney cancer. The specimen was CD4+ or CD8+ T cells sorted from blood, collected in a trial of the OX40 agonist ivuxolimab. The DNA for the CDR3 is TGTGCCAGCAGCCCTAGGAGAGGCAATGAGCAGTTCTTC. This gives the protein CASSPRRGNEQFF.